Following are 27 T cell receptor beta chains from one sample sequenced in a study of regulatory T cells in long-lasting Graves disease. Building of the TCR beta libraries involved iRepertoire HTBI primers and Arm-PCR of CDR3 regions. TCRdb recomputed calls from the multiplex PCR reads with MiXCR, one row per CDR3 protein. The repertoire has about 660,000 distinct CDR3 sequences, about 30% of them found once; the top ten carry around 42%. Time point meaning: persistent/refractory GD, antithyroid drugs over 5 years with positive TRAb. Generation of the TCR library employed RNA extracted from PBMCs. This specimen consisted of peripheral blood mononuclear cells (PBMCs), obtained when the disease was refractory, from a patient treated with antithyroid drugs. The receptors shown here come from a female donor with Graves disease.

J is TRBJ1-4 and V is TRBV7-9, with TRBD1 as a possible D gene (5 bases). The V end was cut by 3 bases, the J end by 2 bases, with 10 bases between. The CDR3 sequence is 15 residues long. The germline gives CDR1 SEHNR, CDR2 FQNEAQ (reference sequence). CDR3 sequence: CASSFPGMTNEKLFF. The CDR3, as DNA: TGTGCCAGCAGCTTTCCAGGGATGACTAATGAAAAACTGTTTTTT.

J is TRBJ1-6 and V is TRBV28; 8 positions match TRBD1. V shed 3 bases and J 10 bases; nucleotides not matched to a gene: 8. Germline assignment: CDR1 MDHEN and CDR2 SYDVKM. The CDR3 length is 15 residues. The CDR3 region has the DNA TGTGCCAGCAGTTTGCTGGACAGGGAACGGTCACCCCTCCACTTT. It is translated as CASSLLDRERSPLHF.

The chain links TRBV9 to TRBJ1-5; weak D call: TRBD1 (6 bases). Germline assignment: CDR1 SGDLS and CDR2 YYNGEE. This CDR3 is 15 amino acids long. V was shortened by 5 bases and J by 1 base, with 13 bases between the two germline ends. CDR3: CASSEEGQSNQPQHF. Here the CDR3 DNA reads TGTGCCAGCAGTGAGGAGGGACAAAGCAATCAGCCCCAGCATTTT.

This clonotype was counted between two and nine times. This rearrangement joins TRBV7-2 to TRBJ2-7; no clear D gene. The CDR3 consists of 13 residues. Germline-derived CDR1 and CDR2 are SGHTA and FQGNSA. Deletions cut 5 bases from V and 2 bases from J, with 10 bases between. The CDR3 nucleotides read TGTGCCAGCAGCGAGAGCGTGCCCTACGAGCAGTACTTC. It encodes CASSESVPYEQYF.

The chain employs TRBV6-1 and TRBJ1-5; 8 bases fit TRBD1. The CDR3 runs 17 residues. The V gene's germline CDR1 is MNHNS and CDR2 SASEGT. Trimming took 6 bases from V and 4 from J; bases not matched to a gene: 14. CDR3 nucleotides: TGTGCCAGCAGAACTACAGGGGGATACTTAAGTAATCAGCCCCAGCATTTT. Residues: CASRTTGGYLSNQPQHF.

A note on this clonotype: One end of the junction fails to match germline, which may point to a read error. CDR3 sequence reads: CSDRRETGGRFGNQPQHF. The CDR3, as DNA: TGCAGTGATAGACGGGAGACAGGAGGGAGGTTCGGCAATCAGCCCCAGCATTTT. The chain employs TRBV20-1 and TRBJ1-5; weak D call: TRBD1 (6 bases). This CDR3 is built from 18 residues. CDR1 and CDR2 from the germline V gene are DFQATT and SNEGSKA (reference sequence).

The chain recombines TRBV28 with TRBJ2-7; D unresolved. Trimming took 3 bases from V and 7 from J, leaving 13 bases between them. The CDR3 has 13 amino acids. The V gene's germline CDR1 is MDHEN and CDR2 SYDVKM. CDR3 in amino acids: CASSLPSNVEQYF. CDR3 DNA: TGTGCCAGCAGTTTGCCCTCGAATGTAGAGCAGTACTTC.

This chain uses TRBV7-7 with TRBJ2-5, with D perhaps given as TRBD1 or TRBD2 (5 bases each). Germline CDR1 and CDR2: SSHAT and FNYEAQ (reference sequence). CDR3 size: 13 residues. V shed 4 bases and J shed 3 bases, with 9 bases lying between them. This chain's CDR3 is CASSSGAKETQYF. The CDR3 bases are TGTGCCAGCAGCTCCGGGGCCAAAGAGACCCAGTACTTC.

The rearrangement joins TRBV29-1 to TRBJ1-1; D is unresolved. Germline V gene lookup returns CDR1 SQVTM and CDR2 ANQGSEA. Trimming took 3 bases from V and 5 from J, leaving 10 bases between them. The CDR3 is 12 residues long. The CDR3 loop is CSVDSVGTEAFF. Here the CDR3 DNA reads TGCAGCGTTGACTCCGTGGGTACTGAAGCTTTCTTT.

Many counts were recorded for this clonotype. The chain joins TRBV28 to TRBJ2-7; D ambiguous. The CDR3 has 13 residues. V was shortened by 6 bases and J by 6 bases, with 15 bases between the two germline ends. CDR1 is MDHEN and CDR2 is SYDVKM in the germline V gene. The CDR3 DNA reads as TGTGCCAGCAGCCCACTTGATAGGGTCGAGCAGTACTTC. Amino acid sequence: CASSPLDRVEQYF. The variable domain in full, with the rest retrieved from reference TRBV28 and TRBJ2-7, is DVKVTQSSRYLVKRTGEKVFLECVQDMDHENMFWYRQDPGLGLRLIYFSYDVKMKEKGDIPEGYSVSREKKERFSLILESASTNQTSMYLCASSPLDRVEQYFGPGTRLTVT.

The chain couples TRBV12-3 or TRBV12-4 to TRBJ1-4; tentative D call: TRBD1 (6 bases). The V gene lost 5 bases and the J gene lost 8 bases, with 12 bases spanning the gap. The CDR3 spans 13 residues. The CDR3: CASSTSTGEKLFF. The CDR3 nucleotides are TGTGCCAGCAGTACCTCGACAGGAGAAAAACTGTTTTTT.

The V gene is TRBV2, the J gene TRBJ2-1, with 7 bases lining up with TRBD2. This CDR3 contains 16 residues. J was trimmed by 7 bases and V by 0 bases; bases with no gene match: 9. CDR1 and CDR2 from the germline V gene are SNHLY and FYNNEI. The chain's CDR3 is CASSEAGLVEFNEQFF. The CDR3 nucleotides read TGTGCCAGCAGTGAAGCCGGACTAGTTGAATTTAATGAGCAGTTCTTC.

As concerns this clonotype: This could be a read error, since a much larger clone is one nucleotide away. V usage is TRBV6-1 and J usage is TRBJ2-5, with D possibly TRBD2 on 6 matching bases. Germline CDR1 MNHNS, CDR2 SASEGT. This CDR3 has 12 amino acids. V was clipped by 11 bases and J by 2 bases, with 12 bases between them. CDR3 loop: CAAGRLQETQYF. DNA for the CDR3: TGTGCCGCGGGACGTCTTCAAGAGACCCAGTACTTC.

This sequence joins TRBV7-3 and TRBJ1-2; TRBD1 matches at 11 bases. V trimming: 5 bases; J trimming: 8 bases; junction bases outside the gene matches: 7. CDR1 SGHTA and CDR2 FQGTGA come from the germline V gene. The CDR3 covers 14 residues. The CDR3 sequence: CASSRTGGREGYTF. The CDR3 bases are TGTGCCAGCAGCCGGACAGGGGGCCGGGAGGGCTACACCTTC.

This clonotype was seen at least ten times. J is TRBJ2-7 and V is TRBV2; tentative D call: TRBD2 (6 bases). Germline V lookup: CDR1 SNHLY, CDR2 FYNNEI. The CDR3 sequence is 12 residues long. V shed 8 bases and J shed 7 bases, with 15 bases lying between them. CDR3 nucleotides: TGTGCCAGCGCTTGGGAGGCGAGGGAGCAGTACTTC. Translation gives CASAWEAREQYF.

The chain recombines TRBV5-4 with TRBJ1-1, with 7 bases that match TRBD1. V trimming: 0 bases; J trimming: 4 bases; junction bases outside the gene matches: 6. Germline V gives CDR1 SGHNT, CDR2 YYREEE (reference sequence). The CDR3 is made up of 15 amino acids. CDR3 protein: CASSLAGQVPTEAFF. The CDR3 DNA sequence: TGTGCCAGCAGCTTGGCCGGACAGGTGCCCACTGAAGCTTTCTTT.

This rearrangement joins TRBV5-1 to TRBJ2-2; D is ambiguous. Trimming left V 0 bases short and J 1 base short, with 10 bases between. The CDR3 length is 16 residues. Germline assignment: CDR1 SGHRS and CDR2 YFSETQ. CDR3 bases: TGCGCCAGCAGCTTGGCCCCGGCGTTGAACACCGGGGAGCTGTTTTTT. Encoded protein: CASSLAPALNTGELFF.

This clonotype was observed many times. The rearrangement links TRBV28 to TRBJ1-2, with 8 nucleotides matching TRBD1. This CDR3 has 15 amino acids. The J segment lost 4 bases and the V segment lost 5 bases, leaving 9 bases of the junction unmatched. The germline CDR1 and CDR2 sequences are MDHEN and SYDVKM. The CDR3 bases are TGTGCCAGCAGTCCGACAGGGGTCGGAAGCTATGGCTACACCTTC. It specifies CASSPTGVGSYGYTF.

V is TRBV20-1 and J is TRBJ2-2; D remains ambiguous. CDR3 size: 13 residues. Germline V gene lookup returns CDR1 DFQATT and CDR2 SNEGSKA (reference sequence). V was trimmed by 1 base and J by 2 bases, leaving 5 bases between them. CDR3 nucleotide sequence: TGCAGTGCTAGAGGGGTAAACACCGGGGAGCTGTTTTTT. Encoded protein: CSARGVNTGELFF.

Ten or more counts support this clonotype. J is TRBJ2-7 and V is TRBV20-1, with 7 nucleotides matching TRBD1. Unmatched junction bases numbered 3, after V lost 3 bases and J lost 1 base. The germline V gene encodes CDR1 DFQATT and CDR2 SNEGSKA (reference sequence). The CDR3 has 13 amino acids. CDR3 coding DNA: TGCAGTGCTAGTCAGGGGGTGTCCTACGAGCAGTACTTC. Amino acid sequence: CSASQGVSYEQYF.

This clonotype has at least ten counts. Here the CDR3 DNA reads TGTGCCAGCAGCTTAGTACGCCGGTCGAACACTGAAGCTTTCTTT. Amino acid sequence: CASSLVRRSNTEAFF. V is TRBV7-2 and J is TRBJ1-1; D unresolved. V was pared by 1 base and J by 1 base, with 10 bases between. The CDR3 has 15 residues. Germline lookup yields CDR1 SGHTA and CDR2 FQGNSA.

This clonotype occurred many times. This chain links TRBV5-1 with TRBJ1-2; the match to TRBD1 covers 7 bases. The V and J ends lost 2 bases and 7 bases, in that order; junction bases with no gene match: 2. The CDR3 has 12 amino acids. Germline assignment: CDR1 SGHRS and CDR2 YFSETQ. The CDR3 sequence: CASSFDRAGYTF. The CDR3 region has the DNA TGCGCCAGCAGCTTCGACAGGGCTGGCTACACCTTC.

The chain joins TRBV28 to TRBJ2-3; D gene uncertain. The CDR3 extends over 14 amino acids. Germline values: CDR1 MDHEN, CDR2 SYDVKM. The germline V and J ends were trimmed by 1 base and 0 bases, with 5 bases remaining between them. CDR3 sequence: CASSLYGSTDTQYF. Here the CDR3 DNA reads TGTGCCAGCAGTTTATACGGAAGCACAGATACGCAGTATTTT.

This clonotype has just a few counts. The chain joins TRBV5-1 to TRBJ1-1, with 9 bases matching TRBD1. J was trimmed by 2 bases and V by 4 bases; bases with no gene match: 6. CDR1 and CDR2 from the germline V gene are SGHRS and YFSETQ. The CDR3 consists of 15 residues. The CDR3 DNA follows: TGCGCCAGCAGCACCCACAGGGGGCGCAACACTGAAGCTTTCTTT. Its protein product is CASSTHRGRNTEAFF.

The chain joins TRBV2 to TRBJ1-1; unclear D gene. The CDR3 is 9 residues long. V lost 10 bases, J lost 12 bases, and 12 bases lay in between. Germline CDR1 and CDR2: SNHLY and FYNNEI. CDR3 sequence (DNA): TGTGCCAATCTGGAACTGTCTTTCTTT. This codes for CANLELSFF.

This clonotype was seen many times. The genes are TRBV6-5 and TRBJ1-2; D is uncertain. Looked up from germline, CDR1 is MNHEY and CDR2 is SVGAGI. V was cut by 2 bases and J by 1 base, with 14 bases left in between. The CDR3 is 16 amino acids. In nucleotides, the CDR3 is TGTGCCAGCAGTTACGTCCGTACTGCCGGTAACTATGGCTACACCTTC. Its protein is CASSYVRTAGNYGYTF.

The chain couples TRBV7-9 to TRBJ2-5, with D possibly TRBD1 on 5 matching bases. Trimming took off 5 bases at V and 4 bases at J, with 23 bases between the two ends. Per the germline V gene, CDR1 is SEHNR and CDR2 is FQNEAQ (reference sequence). The CDR3 has 17 amino acids. The CDR3 DNA reads TGTGCCAGCAGCCCCCATAGGGGTAGGGAAGGACGAGAGACCCAGTACTTC. This translates into CASSPHRGREGRETQYF.